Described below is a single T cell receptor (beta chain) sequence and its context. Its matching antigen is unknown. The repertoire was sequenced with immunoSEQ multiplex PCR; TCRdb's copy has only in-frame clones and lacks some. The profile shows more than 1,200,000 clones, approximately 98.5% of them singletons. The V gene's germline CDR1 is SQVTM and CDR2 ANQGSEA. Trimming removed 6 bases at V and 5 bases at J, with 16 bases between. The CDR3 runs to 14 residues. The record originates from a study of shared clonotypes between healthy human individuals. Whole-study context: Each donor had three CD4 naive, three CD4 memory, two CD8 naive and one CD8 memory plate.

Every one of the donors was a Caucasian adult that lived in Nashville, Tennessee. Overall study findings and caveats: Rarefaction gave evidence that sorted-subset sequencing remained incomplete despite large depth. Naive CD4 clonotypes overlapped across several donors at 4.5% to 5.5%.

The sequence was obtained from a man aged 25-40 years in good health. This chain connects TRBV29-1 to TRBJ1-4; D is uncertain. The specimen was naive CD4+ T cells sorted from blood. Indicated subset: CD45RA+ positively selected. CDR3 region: CSVRLTSENEKLFF. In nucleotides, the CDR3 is TGCAGCGTCCGACTCACCTCCGAGAATGAAAAACTGTTTTTT. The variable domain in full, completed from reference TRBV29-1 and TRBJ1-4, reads SAVISQKPSRDICQRGTSLTIQCQVDSQVTMMFWYRQQPGQSLTLIATANQGSEATYESGFVIDKFPISRPNLTFSTLTVSNMSPEDSSIYLCSVRLTSENEKLFFGSGTQLSVL.